A single sample is the source of the 16 T cell receptor beta chains below, sequenced in a study of blood T cell repertoires in COVID-19. Using immunoSEQ multiplex PCR, the repertoire was profiled, and TCRdb retains in-frame clones only, with some absent. Of around 200,000 clones detected, 83% appear once; the ten largest clones hold about 5.7%. Sequencing was performed on peripheral blood. The source is a woman in her forties with acute or convalescent COVID-19.

The rearrangement joins TRBV20-1 to TRBJ2-1; possibly TRBD2 for D (5 bases). The V gene lost 1 base and the J gene lost 10 bases, with 8 bases spanning the gap. The CDR3 is made up of 11 amino acids. Germline V gene data show CDR1 as DFQATT and CDR2 as SNEGSKA (reference sequence). For the CDR3, the DNA is TGCAGTGCTAGAGGGGAGCGGGAGCAGTTCTTC. The encoded protein is CSARGEREQFF.

This clone is a singleton in its sample. The chain carries TRBV10-3 and TRBJ2-7; 8 bases are a match to TRBD2. CDR1 is ENHRY and CDR2 is SYGVKD in the germline V gene. V shed 6 bases and J 5 bases; nucleotides not matched to a gene: 6. The CDR3 covers 13 residues. The CDR3 nucleotides are TGTGCCATCAGGTCAAGCGGGAGTAACGAGCAGTACTTC. This encodes CAIRSSGSNEQYF.

This clone appeared once. For the CDR3, the DNA is TGCAGCGTTGCCTTAGCGGGACATCCCAATGAGCAGTTCTTC. Its protein is CSVALAGHPNEQFF. J is TRBJ2-1 and V is TRBV29-1, with 8 bases matching TRBD2. Germline-derived CDR1 and CDR2 are SQVTM and ANQGSEA. The CDR3 covers 14 residues. V lost 4 bases to trimming and J lost 6 bases; unmatched junction nucleotides: 8.

This clone appeared a single time. V and J are TRBV5-4 and TRBJ2-1; D gene unclear. Germline assignment: CDR1 SGHNT and CDR2 YYREEE (reference sequence). This CDR3 comprises 13 residues. The V and J ends lost 0 bases and 5 bases respectively, with 6 bases between them. The CDR3 spells CASSLVLNNEQFF. CDR3 nucleotides: TGTGCCAGCAGCTTGGTTCTTAACAATGAGCAGTTCTTC.

V gene TRBV6-1 combines with J gene TRBJ1-4, with D tentatively TRBD1 (6 bases). The CDR3 is 16 residues long. The germline CDR1 and CDR2 sequences are MNHNS and SASEGT. V lost 3 bases and J 5 bases, leaving 16 bases between the germline ends. The CDR3 bases are TGTGCCAGCAGTGACGGGGGGGGGCCCCTGAATGAAAAACTGTTTTTT. This gives the protein CASSDGGGPLNEKLFF.

The chain carries TRBV7-9 and TRBJ2-3; D uncertain. The CDR3 runs 13 residues. CDR1 SEHNR and CDR2 FQNEAQ come from the germline V gene (reference sequence). V lost 0 bases and J lost 13, with 14 bases in between. CDR3: CASSLARGSNEYF. The CDR3 bases are TGTGCCAGCAGCTTAGCGCGAGGTAGCAACGAGTATTTT.

The CDR3 sequence is CASSAGLAKPYEQYF. The CDR3 bases are TGTGCCAGCAGCGCGGGACTAGCGAAGCCCTACGAGCAGTACTTC. This rearrangement joins TRBV9 to TRBJ2-7; 10 bases agree with TRBD2. V lost 3 bases and J lost 2; bases outside the gene matches: 5. The CDR3 covers 15 residues. Germline V CDR1 and CDR2: SGDLS, YYNGEE.

The rearrangement joins TRBV15 to TRBJ2-7, with 8 bases lining up with TRBD1. V lost 1 base and J lost 2; bases outside the gene matches: 7. Germline CDR1 LNHNV, CDR2 YYDKDF (reference sequence). The CDR3 is 16 amino acids. This CDR3 is CATSRALWDRPYEQYF. CDR3 DNA: TGTGCCACCAGCAGAGCGTTGTGGGACAGGCCCTACGAGCAGTACTTC.

This chain uses TRBV29-1 with TRBJ2-7, with TRBD2 matching over 11 bases. Germline V gives CDR1 SQVTM, CDR2 ANQGSEA. V shed 5 bases, J shed 5 bases, and the junction held 11 bases outside the gene matches. The length of the CDR3 is 15 residues. CDR3 sequence (DNA): TGCAGCGTTTCAAAACTAGCGGGAGTGGGGAACGAGCAGTACTTC. Its translation is CSVSKLAGVGNEQYF.

V is TRBV18 and J is TRBJ1-1, with D tentatively TRBD1 (6 bases). Trimming removed 6 bases at V and 3 bases at J, with 26 bases between. The CDR3 length is 18 residues. Germline lookup yields CDR1 KGHSH and CDR2 LQKENI. The CDR3 bases are TGTGCCAGCTCGCCGAACAGGGTGCCTATGTCGCGCGACACTGAAGCTTTCTTT. Protein: CASSPNRVPMSRDTEAFF.

This clone was seen more than once but under ten times. This chain uses TRBV14 with TRBJ1-3; maybe TRBD1 (5 bases). V lost 3 bases and J lost 2, with 8 bases in between. Germline values: CDR1 SGHDN, CDR2 FVKESK. CDR3 length: 14 amino acids. Here the CDR3 reads CASSHAGAGNTIYF. The CDR3 DNA reads as TGTGCCAGCAGCCATGCGGGGGCTGGAAACACCATATATTTT.

The CDR3 region is CASKSRREGEQYF. The CDR3 nucleotides are TGTGCCAGCAAGTCGAGGCGGGAGGGCGAGCAGTACTTC. J is TRBJ2-7 and V is TRBV2; 9 nucleotides align to TRBD2. J lost 6 bases, V lost 7 bases, and 7 bases had no gene match. The CDR3 is made up of 13 amino acids. Germline V CDR1 and CDR2: SNHLY, FYNNEI.

The V and J genes are TRBV27 and TRBJ2-7, with 9 nucleotides matching TRBD1. V dropped 10 bases and J dropped 5; count of bases not matched to a gene: 6. The length of the CDR3 is 12 residues. Germline V gene sequence: CDR1 MNHEY, CDR2 SMNVEV (reference sequence). This chain's CDR3 is CATGTGWHEQYF. The CDR3 DNA reads TGTGCCACCGGGACAGGGTGGCACGAGCAGTACTTC.

A note on this clone: Germline and junction disagree at one end, which may indicate a read error. V and J are TRBV10-1 and TRBJ1-1, with D maybe TRBD1 (5 bases). CDR3 length: 16 residues. CDR1 WNHNN and CDR2 SYGVQD come from the germline V gene (reference sequence). The CDR3, as DNA: TGCGCCAGCATTGAGGAGGTTCGAGGGGCGGGGCTTGAAGCTTTCTTT. This sequence encodes CASIEEVRGAGLEAFF.

V is TRBV29-1 and J is TRBJ2-1; tentatively, D is TRBD1 (7 bases). V was pared by 0 bases and J by 12 bases, with 18 bases between. Germline V gene lookup returns CDR1 SQVTM and CDR2 ANQGSEA. The CDR3 has 14 amino acids. In nucleotides, the CDR3 is TGCAGCGTTGAAGAGAGAATGGGGACAGCGGGGCAGTTCTTC. Protein sequence: CSVEERMGTAGQFF.

This clone was observed a handful of times. The chain is built from TRBV10-1 and TRBJ2-1; a weak D match, TRBD2 (5 bases). Per the germline V gene, CDR1 is WNHNN and CDR2 is SYGVQD (reference sequence). The CDR3 covers 13 residues. V lost 2 bases and J lost 10, with 12 bases in between. CDR3 amino acids: CASSEVAGGEQFF. DNA for the CDR3: TGCGCCAGCAGTGAGGTGGCGGGTGGGGAGCAGTTCTTC.